A selection of T cell receptor beta chains follows, all from one sample in a study of blood T cell repertoires in COVID-19. This table comes from immunoSEQ multiplex PCR, and its TCRdb copy is limited to in-frame clones, with some not included. The sample lists fewer than 250,000 clones; about nine tenths were seen once. Sequenced input: PBMCs or T cells enriched from blood (not recorded which). These receptors were taken from a man aged 25-45 years in a cohort exposed to, infected with or recovered from COVID-19 (not recorded which). The CDR3 runs from the conserved cysteine through the conserved F or W. The order of the fields is V gene, clone size, CDR3 length, D gene, J gene, CDR3 protein, CDR3 DNA. The D gene is left open where the match is weak. Where a row states a size, it is once, few, many or the class of an expanded clone; other rows omit it.

TRBV9,NA,14,NA,TRBJ1-1,CASSGAGPSAEAFF,TGTGCCAGCAGCGGCGCGGGACCTTCAGCTGAAGCTTTCTTT
TRBV20-1,NA,12,NA,TRBJ2-2,CSASAQSGELFF,TGCAGTGCTAGTGCGCAGTCCGGGGAGCTGTTTTTT
TRBV6-4,few,16,TRBD2,TRBJ2-3,CASSDSGSGSTDTQYF,TGTGCCAGCAGTGACTCCGGTAGCGGGAGCACAGATACGCAGTATTTT
TRBV25-1,NA,15,TRBD1,TRBJ2-1,CASSEWDRTYNEQFF,TGTGCCAGCAGTGAATGGGACAGGACCTACAATGAGCAGTTCTTC
TRBV7-6,NA,19,TRBD2,TRBJ2-3,CASSQSRSGRAVFGDTQYF,TGTGCCAGCAGCCAAAGTAGAAGCGGGAGGGCCGTATTTGGAGATACGCAGTATTTT
TRBV19,NA,15,NA,TRBJ2-7,CASSIGLASTYEQYF,TGTGCCAGTAGTATAGGCCTAGCATCGACCTACGAGCAGTACTTC
TRBV7-6,many,15,TRBD1,TRBJ2-7,CASSLDRGDSYEQYF,TGTGCCAGCAGCCTGGACAGGGGGGACTCCTACGAGCAGTACTTC
TRBV5-1,NA,14,TRBD1,TRBJ1-2,CASSSEGAYSGYTF,TGCGCCAGCAGCTCGGAGGGGGCGTATAGTGGCTACACCTTC
TRBV3-1/TRBV3-2,NA,15,NA,TRBJ2-7,CASSQAEVTAGEQYF,TGTGCCAGCAGCCAAGCCGAAGTCACGGCGGGCGAGCAGTACTTC
TRBV7-9,NA,17,TRBD2,TRBJ2-7,CASSSGLAGGQTYEQYF,TGTGCCAGCAGCTCGGGACTAGCGGGAGGGCAAACCTACGAGCAGTACTTC
TRBV24-1,NA,17,TRBD2,TRBJ2-1,CATSDTEGLAGHHEQFF,TGTGCCACCAGTGACACTGAGGGACTAGCGGGTCACCATGAGCAGTTCTTC
TRBV5-6,NA,18,TRBD1,TRBJ1-4,CASSLIGGTGHSNEKLFF,TGTGCCAGCAGCTTGATCGGGGGGACAGGACACTCTAATGAAAAACTGTTTTTT
TRBV12-2,once,21,NA,TRBJ2-2,CASRLGLGGRALRECTGELFF,TGTGCAAGTCGCTTAGGATTGGGGGGCAGGGCGTTGCGGGAGTGCACCGGGGAGCTGTTTTTT
TRBV7-2,once,16,TRBD2,TRBJ2-7,CASSFSSGTVSYEQYF,TGTGCCAGCAGCTTCTCGAGCGGGACGGTGTCCTACGAGCAGTACTTC
TRBV18,NA,13,NA,TRBJ2-3,CASSPNGKDTQYF,TGTGCCAGCTCCCCGAATGGCAAAGATACGCAGTATTTT
TRBV19,NA,15,TRBD1,TRBJ2-7,CASSPTGQGDYEQYF,TGTGCCAGTAGTCCGACGGGACAGGGGGACTACGAGCAGTACTTC
TRBV6-1,NA,16,TRBD2,TRBJ2-1,CASSVTSGRVWNQQFF,TGTGCCAGCAGTGTGACTAGCGGGAGGGTTTGGAATCAGCAGTTCTTC
TRBV7-8,NA,15,NA,TRBJ1-2,CASSPDGYRNYGYTF,TGTGCCAGCAGCCCAGACGGGTATCGTAACTATGGCTACACCTTC
TRBV6-5,NA,14,NA,TRBJ2-3,CASSPLLGESTQYF,TGTGCCAGCAGTCCACTACTCGGGGAGTCTACGCAGTATTTT
TRBV2,NA,11,NA,TRBJ1-2,CARRTDYGYTF,TGTGCCAGGAGGACAGACTATGGCTACACCTTC
TRBV27,once,16,TRBD1,TRBJ1-1,CASSLARDRRNTEAFF,TGTGCCAGCTCCCTTGCTCGGGACAGAAGGAACACTGAAGCTTTCTTT
TRBV3-1/TRBV3-2,NA,16,TRBD1,TRBJ2-7,CASSQSRDRYLYEQYF,TGTGCCAGCAGCCAAAGCCGGGACAGGTACCTCTACGAGCAGTACTTC
TRBV28,NA,15,TRBD2,TRBJ2-1,CASIQGLAGNNEQFF,TGTGCCAGCATCCAGGGGCTAGCGGGGAACAATGAGCAGTTCTTC